The T cell receptor (beta chain) under discussion was sequenced for a study of blood T cell repertoires in COVID-19. About the study: Sources were T cells, B-cell-depleted T cells, or PBMCs; the material itself was cDNA or gDNA.

As originally analysed: Amplifying reference gene primers gave estimates of nucleated cell counts. This table comes from immunoSEQ multiplex PCR, and its TCRdb copy is limited to in-frame clones, with some not included. Clone size and V and J calls were adopted from that table, with D and trimming inferred from the DNA. The sample carries about 300,000 clones, about nine tenths recorded once. The V end lost 2 bases, the J end lost 4 bases, and 8 bases lay between the germline ends. The CDR3 covers 13 residues. Looked up from germline, CDR1 is LNHNV and CDR2 is YYDKDF (reference sequence). Followed longitudinally, the Seattle patients had been enrolled during active infection.

V usage is TRBV15 and J usage is TRBJ1-1; D not certain. Input material: peripheral blood. The origin of this receptor is a woman aged 30 to 39 with COVID-19, enrolled during active disease. The CDR3 DNA sequence: TGTGCCACCAGCAGACTCGGGTTCACTGAAGCTTTCTTT. It encodes CATSRLGFTEAFF.